These 6 T cell receptor beta chains originate from one sample sequenced in a study of identical twins. Each CDR3 protein is one row after TCRdb ran MiXCR on the 5' RACE reads. Of about 790,000 distinct CDR3 sequences in the sample, around a sixth were seen once. In addition, the sample was reused for a study of T cells expressing NK-cell markers.

Sequences were obtained from PBMCs. The receptors originated from a woman aged 18-35 years in good health.

This clonotype was seen a handful of times. Here the CDR3 DNA reads TGTGCCAGCAGCCCAGATCCCTTCTATGGCTACACCTTC. It translates to CASSPDPFYGYTF. J is TRBJ1-2 and V is TRBV6-1, with D uncertain. From germline, CDR1 is MNHNS and CDR2 SASEGT. The CDR3 runs to 13 residues. Trimming took 6 bases from V and 4 from J, leaving 12 bases between them.

This clonotype was detected only a few times. The chain carries TRBV6-2 or TRBV6-3 and TRBJ2-5; TRBD2 matches at 9 bases. Germline assignment: CDR1 MNHEY and CDR2 SVGEGT. The trim removed 6 bases at V and 5 bases at J, leaving 7 bases unmatched. This CDR3 is 14 amino acids long. CDR3 loop: CASRKAGGRETQYF. As DNA, the CDR3 is TGTGCCAGCAGAAAAGCGGGGGGCCGGGAGACCCAGTACTTC.

This clonotype was recorded at least ten times. The chain has TRBV6-5 and TRBJ2-7; 7 bases map to TRBD2. CDR1 is MNHEY, CDR2 SVGAGI, per germline. The CDR3 is 14 amino acids. V was pared by 2 bases and J by 4 bases, with 5 bases of the junction left unmatched. CDR3 sequence (DNA): TGTGCCAGCAGTTACGGTCAGGGAGGGTACGAGCAGTACTTC. Protein sequence: CASSYGQGGYEQYF.

This clonotype turned up a few times. Here the CDR3 DNA reads TGCGCCAGCAGCTTGGACCCCGGGAAGGGCGGGAATGAGCAGTTCTTC. As protein: CASSLDPGKGGNEQFF. The chain is built from TRBV5-1 and TRBJ2-1, with D possibly being TRBD2 (5 bases). Trimming removed 0 bases from V and 7 bases from J, with 17 bases in between. CDR3 length: 16 residues. CDR1 SGHRS and CDR2 YFSETQ come from the germline V gene.

This clonotype was seen more than once but under ten times. The chain uses TRBV10-3 and TRBJ2-1; weak D call: TRBD2 (6 bases). The CDR3 runs to 15 residues. Germline CDR1 is ENHRY and CDR2 is SYGVKD. V dropped 6 bases and J dropped 0 bases, with 12 bases sitting between them. CDR3 coding DNA: TGTGCCATCAGGGGGGGTCAGAGCTCCTACAATGAGCAGTTCTTC. As protein: CAIRGGQSSYNEQFF.

This clonotype was seen only a few times. The chain is built from TRBV20-1 and TRBJ2-7; maybe TRBD2 (6 bases). The CDR3 is 11 residues long. V lost 2 bases and J lost 5, with 7 bases in between. Germline-derived CDR1 and CDR2 are DFQATT and SNEGSKA (reference sequence). The CDR3, as DNA: TGCAGTGCTAGATGGAGGGACGAGCAGTACTTC. This encodes CSARWRDEQYF.